These 22 T cell receptor beta chains were all obtained from the same sample, sequenced in a study of spatial heterogeneity in lung cancer. One entry per CDR3 protein, called by TCRdb with MiXCR from the 5' RACE reads. The table lists 20,000 to 25,000 distinct CDR3 sequences, 15% to 20% of them singletons. What these receptors recognize is not known. Time point in this sample: sample taken at primary tumor resection. Findings of the study overall: Tracking of tumor mutation counts was seen in expanded intratumoral alpha and beta TCR counts.

The specimen comprised lung tumor tissue, sampled at surgery. These receptors originate from a female donor with early-stage non-small cell lung cancer.

Here the CDR3 reads CASSQGGLAGGLAYNEQFF. CDR3 bases: TGTGCCAGCTCACAGGGAGGACTAGCGGGCGGCCTGGCCTACAATGAGCAGTTCTTC. The V call is TRBV18, the J call TRBJ2-1, with 11 bases lining up with TRBD2. The V gene end was trimmed by 4 bases and the J gene end by 2 bases; junction bases not matched to a gene: 13. Germline V CDR1 and CDR2: KGHSH, LQKENI. This CDR3 is built from 19 residues.

There are a few counts of this clonotype. The rearrangement links TRBV7-2 to TRBJ2-7, with a possible D match to TRBD2 (6 bases). Germline loops: CDR1 SGHTA, CDR2 FQGNSA. The CDR3 has 14 amino acids. V lost 6 bases, J lost 2 bases, and 14 bases lay in between. The CDR3 region is CASSYVSGPYEQYF. CDR3 nucleotide sequence: TGTGCCAGCAGTTACGTTAGCGGTCCCTACGAGCAGTACTTC. The whole variable domain, remainder taken from reference TRBV7-2 and TRBJ2-7, is GAGVSQSPSNKVTEKGKDVELRCDPISGHTALYWYRQSLGQGLEFLIYFQGNSAPDKSGLPSDRFSAERTGGSVSTLTIQRTQQEDSAVYLCASSYVSGPYEQYFGPGTRLTVT.

The chain couples TRBV7-9 to TRBJ2-7, with 10 bases matching TRBD2. The CDR3 has 15 amino acids. The V gene end was trimmed by 6 bases and the J gene end by 4 bases; junction bases not matched to a gene: 9. The germline gives CDR1 SEHNR, CDR2 FQNEAQ (reference sequence). The CDR3 DNA is TGTGCCAGCAGTCGACTCGGGACTAGCGCTTACGAGCAGTACTTC. Translating gives CASSRLGTSAYEQYF.

This chain links TRBV10-2 with TRBJ2-7; either TRBD1 or TRBD2 may supply D (5 bases each). The germline gives CDR1 WSHSY, CDR2 SAAADI. Trimming removed 0 bases at V and 3 bases at J, with 12 bases between. The CDR3 is 15 residues long. The DNA of the CDR3 is TGCGCCAGCAGTGAGTCCCGGGGCCTTGACTACGAGCAGTACTTC. This encodes CASSESRGLDYEQYF.

This clonotype occurred many times. The rearrangement uses TRBV20-1 and TRBJ2-3; 9 bases are a match to TRBD2. V trimming: 0 bases; J trimming: 8 bases; junction bases outside the gene matches: 9. The CDR3 covers 15 residues. CDR1 DFQATT and CDR2 SNEGSKA come from the germline V gene (reference sequence). The CDR3 is CSARDLGGRAFTQYF. In DNA, the CDR3 is TGCAGTGCTAGAGATTTGGGCGGGAGGGCTTTTACGCAGTATTTT.

This clonotype was detected many times. The rearrangement uses TRBV12-3 or TRBV12-4 and TRBJ2-1; D is perhaps TRBD1 (5 bases). Trimming cost V 7 bases and J 8 bases, with 24 bases left between them. The CDR3 consists of 16 residues. CDR3 residues: CASTVGATASVDEQFF. Written as DNA, the CDR3 is TGTGCCAGCACCGTAGGGGCCACAGCCAGTGTCGATGAGCAGTTCTTC.

The sample holds a few counts of this clonotype. The V and J genes are TRBV6-1 and TRBJ2-3, with D possibly matching TRBD1 (5 bases). This CDR3 spans 15 amino acids. Germline CDR1 MNHNS, CDR2 SASEGT. The ends were cut back, 2 bases at V and 0 bases at J, with 9 bases in the middle. The CDR3 loop reads CASSERPGSTDTQYF. CDR3 in DNA: TGTGCCAGCAGTGAAAGGCCAGGGAGCACAGATACGCAGTATTTT.

Only a few counts were recorded for this clonotype. This chain links TRBV2 with TRBJ2-1, with unresolved D. Trimming took off 5 bases at V and 4 bases at J, with 9 bases between the two ends. Germline V gives CDR1 SNHLY, CDR2 FYNNEI. CDR3 length: 13 residues. The DNA of the CDR3 is TGTGCCAGCAGTCCTTACATGTACAATGAGCAGTTCTTC. Translation: CASSPYMYNEQFF.

This clonotype showed up many times. CDR3 sequence: CASSQAGHAQETQYF. As DNA, the CDR3 is TGTGCCAGCAGCCAAGCAGGACACGCCCAAGAGACCCAGTACTTC. V gene TRBV4-2 combines with J gene TRBJ2-5; possible D gene TRBD1, 5 bases. CDR3 length equals 15 residues. Deletions cut 1 base from V and 1 base from J, with 10 bases between. Germline CDR1 and CDR2: LGHNA and YNFKEQ.

The V gene is TRBV5-1, the J gene TRBJ2-3; the match to TRBD2 covers 10 bases. The CDR3 has 15 amino acids. Germline CDR1 reads SGHRS; CDR2 reads YFSETQ. The trim removed 1 base at V and 7 bases at J, leaving 6 bases unmatched. In DNA, the CDR3 is TGCGCCAGCAGCTTGACTAGCGGGACTTCAAATACGCAGTATTTT. Its protein is CASSLTSGTSNTQYF.

The table lists this clonotype with a few counts. V and J are TRBV29-1 and TRBJ2-5; possible D gene TRBD2, 7 bases. This CDR3 has 13 amino acids. The germline V gene encodes CDR1 SQVTM and CDR2 ANQGSEA. The DNA for the CDR3 is TGCACCACTTGGGGGGGCCAGGGAGAGACCCAGTACTTC. Translating gives CTTWGGQGETQYF.

The table lists this clonotype with many counts. The V call is TRBV20-1, the J call TRBJ2-2; D gene ambiguous. V dropped 0 bases and J dropped 5 bases, with 7 bases sitting between them. CDR1 and CDR2 from the germline V gene are DFQATT and SNEGSKA (reference sequence). The CDR3 extends over 13 amino acids. CDR3 sequence (DNA): TGCAGTGCTAGAGACCATGGGACCGGGGAGCTGTTTTTT. Translated, it gives CSARDHGTGELFF.

This clonotype has ten or more counts. The CDR3 loop is CSVRYEQYF. DNA of the CDR3: TGCAGCGTTCGATACGAGCAGTACTTC. This chain links TRBV29-1 with TRBJ2-7; D gene uncertain. Per the germline V gene, CDR1 is SQVTM and CDR2 is ANQGSEA. This CDR3 contains 9 residues. Trimming took off 5 bases at V and 4 bases at J, with 3 bases between the two ends.

This chain connects TRBV2 to TRBJ2-3, with 7 nucleotides matching TRBD2. V gave up 5 bases and J gave up 6 bases; unmatched junction bases: 2. Germline loops: CDR1 SNHLY, CDR2 FYNNEI. This CDR3 has 12 amino acids. Written as DNA, the CDR3 is TGTGCCAGCAGTATGCGGGGGGATACGCAGTATTTT. It translates to CASSMRGDTQYF.

This clonotype was recorded at least ten times. V and J are TRBV6-1 and TRBJ1-3; D uncertain. CDR1 MNHNS and CDR2 SASEGT come from the germline V gene. The CDR3 consists of 16 residues. Trimming took off 1 base at V and 0 bases at J, with 10 bases between the two ends. CDR3 sequence (DNA): TGTGCCAGCAGTGAAGGAACGGGGTTCTCTGGAAACACCATATATTTT. Amino acid sequence: CASSEGTGFSGNTIYF.

This clonotype was picked up many times. The rearrangement joins TRBV20-1 to TRBJ2-4, with 8 bases that match TRBD2. With V trimmed by 2 bases and J by 3 bases, 0 bases remained unmatched. Germline V gene lookup returns CDR1 DFQATT and CDR2 SNEGSKA (reference sequence). The CDR3 runs to 13 residues. The CDR3 loop is CSARTSGKNIQYF. CDR3 DNA sequence: TGCAGTGCTAGAACTAGCGGCAAAAACATTCAGTACTTC.

This clonotype was found many times. The chain combines TRBV11-2 with TRBJ2-1; D call uncertain. CDR3 length equals 15 residues. The V end lost 6 bases, the J end lost 4 bases, and 16 bases lay between the germline ends. Germline values: CDR1 SGHAT, CDR2 FQNNGV. The CDR3 sequence: CASSQGTATYNEQFF. DNA of the CDR3: TGTGCCAGCAGTCAAGGCACAGCAACTTACAATGAGCAGTTCTTC.

There are many counts of this clonotype. The chain combines TRBV18 with TRBJ2-5; tentatively, D is TRBD1 or TRBD2 (5 bases each). V was trimmed by 6 bases and J by 1 base, leaving 18 bases between them. The CDR3 length is 16 residues. CDR1 and CDR2 (germline): KGHSH, LQKENI. CDR3 sequence (DNA): TGTGCCAGCTCCACCACGGGACCCCCACGCCAAGAGACCCAGTACTTC. Its translation is CASSTTGPPRQETQYF.

There are many counts of this clonotype. The chain links TRBV2 to TRBJ2-3; D gene unclear. The CDR3 extends over 13 amino acids. The V end lost 4 bases, the J end lost 1 base, and 6 bases lay between the germline ends. Germline loops: CDR1 SNHLY, CDR2 FYNNEI. For the CDR3, the DNA is TGTGCCAGCAGTGTTGGCCGCACAGATACGCAGTATTTT. Protein sequence: CASSVGRTDTQYF. The full variable domain, in which reference TRBV2 and TRBJ2-3 provide the parts outside the CDR3, is EPEVTQTPSHQVTQMGQEVILRCVPISNHLYFYWYRQILGQKVEFLVSFYNNEISEKSEIFDDQFSVERPDGSNFTLKIRSTKLEDSAMYFCASSVGRTDTQYFGPGTRLTVL.

The chain uses TRBV20-1 and TRBJ2-6, with 8 bases fitting TRBD2. The germline CDR1 and CDR2 sequences are DFQATT and SNEGSKA (reference sequence). With 4 bases clipped from V and 4 bases from J, the junction kept 6 bases outside the gene matches. This CDR3 region has 15 residues. This CDR3 reads CSAKRGGNGANVLTF. In DNA form, the CDR3 reads TGCAGTGCTAAACGGGGGGGGAACGGGGCCAACGTCCTGACTTTC.

This clonotype came up a few times. J is TRBJ2-1 and V is TRBV6-1, with 8 bases lining up with TRBD2. J lost 8 bases, V lost 9 bases, and 15 bases had no gene match. The CDR3 runs 15 residues. Germline V gives CDR1 MNHNS, CDR2 SASEGT. The DNA of the CDR3 is TGTGCCAGTAATAGACCGGGACTAGGAGTTTATGAGCAGTTCTTC. Residues: CASNRPGLGVYEQFF.

The J gene is TRBJ2-1, the V gene TRBV19; TRBD1 or TRBD2 may be the D gene (5 bases each). CDR1 is LNHDA, CDR2 SQIVND, per germline (reference sequence). This CDR3 spans 14 amino acids. V lost 3 bases to trimming and J lost 9 bases, with 15 bases between them. As DNA, the CDR3 is TGTGCCAGTAGTATCCCCATCTCGGGGACTGAGCAGTTCTTC. It translates to CASSIPISGTEQFF.